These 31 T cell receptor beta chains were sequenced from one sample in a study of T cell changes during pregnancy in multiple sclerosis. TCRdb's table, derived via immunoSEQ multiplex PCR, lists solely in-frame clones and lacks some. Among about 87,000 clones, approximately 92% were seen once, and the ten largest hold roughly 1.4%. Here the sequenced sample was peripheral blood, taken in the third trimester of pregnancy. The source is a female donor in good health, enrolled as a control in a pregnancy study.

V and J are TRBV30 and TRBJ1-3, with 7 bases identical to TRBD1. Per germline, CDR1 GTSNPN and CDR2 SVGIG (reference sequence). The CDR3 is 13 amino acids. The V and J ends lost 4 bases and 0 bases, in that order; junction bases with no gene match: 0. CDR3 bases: TGTGCCTGGAACAGGGGCTCTGGAAACACCATATATTTT. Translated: CAWNRGSGNTIYF.

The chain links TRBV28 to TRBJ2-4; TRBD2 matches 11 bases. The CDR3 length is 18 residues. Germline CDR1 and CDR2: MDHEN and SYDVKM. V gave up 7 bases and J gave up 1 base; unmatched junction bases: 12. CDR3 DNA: TGTGCCAGCACCGCCAGTACTAGCGGGAGTGTGGCCAAAAACATTCAGTACTTC. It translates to CASTASTSGSVAKNIQYF.

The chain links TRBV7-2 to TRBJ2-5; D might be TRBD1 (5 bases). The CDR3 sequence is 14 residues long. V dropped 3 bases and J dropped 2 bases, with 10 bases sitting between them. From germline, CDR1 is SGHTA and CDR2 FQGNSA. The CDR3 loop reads CASSLGPVQETQYF. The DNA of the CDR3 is TGTGCCAGCAGCTTGGGGCCAGTACAAGAGACCCAGTACTTC.

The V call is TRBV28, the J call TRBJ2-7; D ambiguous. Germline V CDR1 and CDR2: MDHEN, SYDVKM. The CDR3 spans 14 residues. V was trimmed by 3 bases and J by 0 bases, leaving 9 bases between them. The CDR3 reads CASSLGRSSYEQYF. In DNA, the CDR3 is TGTGCCAGCAGTTTGGGCCGAAGCTCCTACGAGCAGTACTTC.

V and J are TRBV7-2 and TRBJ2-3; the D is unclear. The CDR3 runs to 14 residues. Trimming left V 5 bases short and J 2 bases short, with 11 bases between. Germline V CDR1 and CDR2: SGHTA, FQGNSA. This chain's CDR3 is CASSHSIVTDTQYF. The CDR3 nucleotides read TGTGCCAGCAGCCATTCTATAGTCACAGATACGCAGTATTTT.

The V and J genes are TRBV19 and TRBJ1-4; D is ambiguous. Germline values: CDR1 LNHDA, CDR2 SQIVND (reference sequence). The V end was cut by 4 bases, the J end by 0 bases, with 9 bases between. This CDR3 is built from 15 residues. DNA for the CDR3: TGTGCCAGTAGTAGATACAGAGCAACTAATGAAAAACTGTTTTTT. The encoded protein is CASSRYRATNEKLFF.

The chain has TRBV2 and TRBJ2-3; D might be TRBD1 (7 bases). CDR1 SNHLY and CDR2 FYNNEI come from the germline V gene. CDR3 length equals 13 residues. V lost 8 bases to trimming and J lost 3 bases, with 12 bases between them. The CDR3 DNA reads TGTGCCAGCGGCCAGGGGGGAACAGATACGCAGTATTTT. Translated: CASGQGGTDTQYF.

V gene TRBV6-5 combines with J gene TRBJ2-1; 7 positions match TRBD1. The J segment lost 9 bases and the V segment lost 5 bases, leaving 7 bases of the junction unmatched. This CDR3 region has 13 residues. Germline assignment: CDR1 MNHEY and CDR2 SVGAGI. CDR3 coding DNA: TGTGCCAGCAGTCCTGACGGACAGGCTGAGCAGTTCTTC. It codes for CASSPDGQAEQFF.

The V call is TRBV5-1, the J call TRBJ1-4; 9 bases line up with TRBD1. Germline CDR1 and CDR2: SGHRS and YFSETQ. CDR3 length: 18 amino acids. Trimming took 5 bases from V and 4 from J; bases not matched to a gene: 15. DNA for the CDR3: TGCGCCAGCAGACGGGGGACAGGGTCGATGGTGGATAATGAAAAACTGTTTTTT. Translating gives CASRRGTGSMVDNEKLFF.

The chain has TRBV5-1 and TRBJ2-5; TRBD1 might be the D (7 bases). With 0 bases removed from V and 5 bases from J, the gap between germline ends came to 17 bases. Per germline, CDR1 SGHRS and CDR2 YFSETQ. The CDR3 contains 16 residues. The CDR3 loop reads CASSLDGAGGGETQYF. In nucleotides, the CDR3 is TGCGCCAGCAGCTTGGATGGGGCAGGGGGAGGCGAGACCCAGTACTTC. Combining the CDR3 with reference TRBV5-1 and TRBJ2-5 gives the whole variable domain KAGVTQTPRYLIKTRGQQVTLSCSPISGHRSVSWYQQTPGQGLQFLFEYFSETQRNKGNFPGRFSGRQFSNSRSEMNVSTLELGDSALYLCASSLDGAGGGETQYFGPGTRLLVL.

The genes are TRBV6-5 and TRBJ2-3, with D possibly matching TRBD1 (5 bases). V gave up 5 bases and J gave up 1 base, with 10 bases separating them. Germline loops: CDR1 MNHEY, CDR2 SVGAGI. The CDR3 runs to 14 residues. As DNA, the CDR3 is TGTGCCAGCAGTCCCAGGGTCCGCACAGATACGCAGTATTTT. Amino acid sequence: CASSPRVRTDTQYF.

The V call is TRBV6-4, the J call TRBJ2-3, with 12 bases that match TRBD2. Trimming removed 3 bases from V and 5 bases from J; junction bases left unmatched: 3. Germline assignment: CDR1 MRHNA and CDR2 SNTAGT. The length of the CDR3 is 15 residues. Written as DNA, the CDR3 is TGTGCCAGCAGTGAACTAGCGGGAGGAGGAGATACGCAGTATTTT. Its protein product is CASSELAGGGDTQYF.

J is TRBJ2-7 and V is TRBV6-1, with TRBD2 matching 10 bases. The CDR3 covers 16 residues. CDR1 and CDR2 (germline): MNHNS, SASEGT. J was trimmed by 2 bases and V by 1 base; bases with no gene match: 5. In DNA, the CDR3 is TGTGCCAGCAGTGAAGGTTTAGCGGGGGGCCCCTACGAGCAGTACTTC. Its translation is CASSEGLAGGPYEQYF.

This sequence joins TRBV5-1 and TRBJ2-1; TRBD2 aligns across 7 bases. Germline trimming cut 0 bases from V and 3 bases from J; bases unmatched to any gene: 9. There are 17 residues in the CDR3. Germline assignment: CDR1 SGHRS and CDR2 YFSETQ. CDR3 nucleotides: TGCGCCAGCAGCTTGGGTCTCACTAGCGCCAGCTACAATGAGCAGTTCTTC. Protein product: CASSLGLTSASYNEQFF. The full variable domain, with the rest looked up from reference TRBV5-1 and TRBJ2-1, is KAGVTQTPRYLIKTRGQQVTLSCSPISGHRSVSWYQQTPGQGLQFLFEYFSETQRNKGNFPGRFSGRQFSNSRSEMNVSTLELGDSALYLCASSLGLTSASYNEQFFGPGTRLTVL.

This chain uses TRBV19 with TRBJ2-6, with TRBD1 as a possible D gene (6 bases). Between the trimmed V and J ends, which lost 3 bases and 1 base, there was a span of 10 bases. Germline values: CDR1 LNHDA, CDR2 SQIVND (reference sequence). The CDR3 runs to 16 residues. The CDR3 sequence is CASSIEGGSGANVLTF. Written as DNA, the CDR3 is TGTGCCAGTAGTATTGAAGGGGGTTCTGGGGCCAACGTCCTGACTTTC.

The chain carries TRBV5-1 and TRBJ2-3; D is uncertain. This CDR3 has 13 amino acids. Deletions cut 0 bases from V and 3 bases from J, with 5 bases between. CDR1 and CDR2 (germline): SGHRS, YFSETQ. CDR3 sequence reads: CASSLAMTDTQYF. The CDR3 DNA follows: TGCGCCAGCAGCTTGGCCATGACAGATACGCAGTATTTT.

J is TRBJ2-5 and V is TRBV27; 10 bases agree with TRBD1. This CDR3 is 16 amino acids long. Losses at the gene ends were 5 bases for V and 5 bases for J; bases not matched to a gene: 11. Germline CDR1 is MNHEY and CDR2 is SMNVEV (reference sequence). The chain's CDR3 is CASSIRDRGRVETQYF. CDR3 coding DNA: TGTGCCAGCAGTATCCGGGACAGGGGCAGGGTGGAGACCCAGTACTTC.

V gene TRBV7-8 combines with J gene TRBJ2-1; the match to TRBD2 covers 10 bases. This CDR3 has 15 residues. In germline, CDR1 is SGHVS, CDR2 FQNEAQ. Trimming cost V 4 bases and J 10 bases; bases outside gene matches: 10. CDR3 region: CASSSGTSATWEQFF. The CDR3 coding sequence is TGTGCCAGCAGCTCCGGGACTAGCGCGACGTGGGAGCAGTTCTTC.

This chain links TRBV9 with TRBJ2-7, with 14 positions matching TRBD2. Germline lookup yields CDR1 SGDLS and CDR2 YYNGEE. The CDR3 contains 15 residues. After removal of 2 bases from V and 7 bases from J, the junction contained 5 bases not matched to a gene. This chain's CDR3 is CASSVDGTSGREQYF. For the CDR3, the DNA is TGTGCCAGCAGCGTCGACGGGACTAGCGGGAGAGAGCAGTACTTC.

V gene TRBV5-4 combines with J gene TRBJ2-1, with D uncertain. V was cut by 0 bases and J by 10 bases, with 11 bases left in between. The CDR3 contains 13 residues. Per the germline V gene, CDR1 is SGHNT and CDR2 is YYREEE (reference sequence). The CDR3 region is CASSLEPVTEQFF. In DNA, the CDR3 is TGTGCCAGCAGCTTGGAACCAGTAACGGAGCAGTTCTTC.

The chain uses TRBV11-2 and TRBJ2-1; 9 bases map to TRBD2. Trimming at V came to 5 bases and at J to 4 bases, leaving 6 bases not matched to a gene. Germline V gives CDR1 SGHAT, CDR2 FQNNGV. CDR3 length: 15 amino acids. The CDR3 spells CASSLIAGAYNEQFF. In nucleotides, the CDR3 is TGTGCCAGCAGCCTAATAGCGGGAGCGTACAATGAGCAGTTCTTC.

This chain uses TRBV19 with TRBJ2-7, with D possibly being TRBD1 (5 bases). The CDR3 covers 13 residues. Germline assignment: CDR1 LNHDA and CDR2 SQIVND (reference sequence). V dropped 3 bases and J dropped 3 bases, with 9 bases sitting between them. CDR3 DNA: TGTGCCAGTAGTATCGACAGACACTACGAGCAGTACTTC. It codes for CASSIDRHYEQYF.

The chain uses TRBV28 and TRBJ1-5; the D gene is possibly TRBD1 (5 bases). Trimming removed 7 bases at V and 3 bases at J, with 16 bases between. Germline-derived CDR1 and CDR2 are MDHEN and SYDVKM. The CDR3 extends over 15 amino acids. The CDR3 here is CASNRGRGFNQPQHF. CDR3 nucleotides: TGTGCCAGCAACCGCGGGAGGGGTTTCAATCAGCCCCAGCATTTT.

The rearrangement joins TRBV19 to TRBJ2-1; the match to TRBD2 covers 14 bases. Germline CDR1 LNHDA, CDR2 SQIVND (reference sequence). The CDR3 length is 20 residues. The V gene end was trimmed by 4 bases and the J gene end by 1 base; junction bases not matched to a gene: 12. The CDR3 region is CASSKQAGTSGSRSYNEQFF. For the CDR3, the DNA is TGTGCCAGTAGTAAACAAGCCGGGACTAGCGGGAGTCGGTCCTACAATGAGCAGTTCTTC.

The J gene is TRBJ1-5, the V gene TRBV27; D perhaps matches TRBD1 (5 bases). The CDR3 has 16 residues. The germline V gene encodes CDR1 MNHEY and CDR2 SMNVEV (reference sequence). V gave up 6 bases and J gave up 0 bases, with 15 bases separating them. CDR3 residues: CASRDSGGNSNQPQHF. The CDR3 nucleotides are TGTGCCAGCAGGGATTCTGGGGGGAATAGCAATCAGCCCCAGCATTTT.

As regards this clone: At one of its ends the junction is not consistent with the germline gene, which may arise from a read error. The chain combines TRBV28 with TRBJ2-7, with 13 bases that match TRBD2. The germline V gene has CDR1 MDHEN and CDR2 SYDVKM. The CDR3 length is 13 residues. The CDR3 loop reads CASKPGLAGPFDF. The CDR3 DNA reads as TGTGCCAGCAAACCGGGACTAGCGGGGCCGTTTGACTTC.

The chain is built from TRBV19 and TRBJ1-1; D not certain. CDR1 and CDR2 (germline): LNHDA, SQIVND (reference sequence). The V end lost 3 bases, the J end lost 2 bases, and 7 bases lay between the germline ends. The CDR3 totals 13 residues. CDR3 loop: CASSIGVNTEAFF. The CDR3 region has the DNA TGTGCCAGTAGTATCGGAGTAAACACTGAAGCTTTCTTT.

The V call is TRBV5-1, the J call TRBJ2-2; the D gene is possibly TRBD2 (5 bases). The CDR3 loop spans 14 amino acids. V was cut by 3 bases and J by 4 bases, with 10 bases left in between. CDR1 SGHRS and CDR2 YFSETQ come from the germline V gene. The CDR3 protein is CASSSPEVTGELFF. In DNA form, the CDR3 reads TGCGCCAGCAGCTCCCCGGAGGTCACCGGGGAGCTGTTTTTT.

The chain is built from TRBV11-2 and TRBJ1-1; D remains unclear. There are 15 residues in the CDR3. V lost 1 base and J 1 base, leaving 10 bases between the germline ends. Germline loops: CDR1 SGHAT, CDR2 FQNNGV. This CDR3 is CASSLGAIKNTEAFF. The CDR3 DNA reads TGTGCCAGCAGCTTAGGGGCCATAAAGAACACTGAAGCTTTCTTT.

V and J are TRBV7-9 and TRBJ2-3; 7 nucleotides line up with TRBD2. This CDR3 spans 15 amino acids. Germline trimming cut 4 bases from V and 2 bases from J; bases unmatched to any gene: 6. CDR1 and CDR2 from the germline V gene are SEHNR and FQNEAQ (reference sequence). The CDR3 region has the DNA TGTGCCAGCAGCTCGACTAGCTCCCTCACAGATACGCAGTATTTT. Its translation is CASSSTSSLTDTQYF.

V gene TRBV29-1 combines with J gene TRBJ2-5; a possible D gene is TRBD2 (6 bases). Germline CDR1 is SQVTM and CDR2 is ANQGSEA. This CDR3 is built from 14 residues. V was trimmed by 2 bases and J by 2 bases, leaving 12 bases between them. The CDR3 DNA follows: TGCAGCGTTGAACCAGCGGGTTATCAAGAGACCCAGTACTTC. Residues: CSVEPAGYQETQYF.